The 5 T cell receptor beta chains in this list originate from one sample, sequenced in a study of blood T cell repertoires in COVID-19. Produced via immunoSEQ multiplex PCR; TCRdb's table is partial and in-frame only. Here the sample spans 30,000 to 50,000 clones, approximately 94% being singletons. Sequencing was done on a sample of peripheral blood. The source is a human donor with active COVID-19. The donor label of this sample is uncertain.

The J gene is TRBJ2-1, the V gene TRBV19, with TRBD2 matching 10 bases. Germline V gene sequence: CDR1 LNHDA, CDR2 SQIVND (reference sequence). The CDR3 runs to 17 residues. V shed 4 bases, J shed 6 bases, and the junction held 12 bases outside the gene matches. The CDR3 loop is CASSNLAGVLGVNEQFF. In nucleotides, the CDR3 is TGTGCCAGTAGTAATCTAGCGGGAGTGTTAGGCGTCAATGAGCAGTTCTTC.

This clone was observed once. V and J are TRBV28 and TRBJ2-5; D call uncertain. V was pared by 5 bases and J by 2 bases, with 3 bases between. From germline, CDR1 is MDHEN and CDR2 SYDVKM. This CDR3 spans 11 amino acids. This CDR3 reads CASSTQETQYF. CDR3 sequence (DNA): TGTGCCAGCAGTACACAAGAGACCCAGTACTTC.

The chain carries TRBV6-2 or TRBV6-3 and TRBJ2-3, with 9 bases identical to TRBD1. The CDR3 runs 16 residues. In germline, CDR1 is MNHEY, CDR2 SVGEGT. V lost 0 bases and J lost 4; bases outside the gene matches: 5. Written as DNA, the CDR3 is TGTGCCAGCAGTTACTCCGGGACAGGGTCCCCAGATACGCAGTATTTT. It codes for CASSYSGTGSPDTQYF.

The gene calls are TRBV7-2 and TRBJ2-3; 7 nucleotides match TRBD2. This CDR3 has 15 amino acids. V was pared by 1 base and J by 2 bases, with 3 bases of the junction left unmatched. Germline values: CDR1 SGHTA, CDR2 FQGNSA. The CDR3 loop is CASSLVAGFTDTQYF. In DNA form, the CDR3 reads TGTGCCAGCAGCTTAGTAGCGGGTTTCACAGATACGCAGTATTTT.

The rearrangement joins TRBV4-3 to TRBJ2-7; D might be TRBD2 (5 bases). The CDR3 is 15 residues long. The V and J ends lost 0 bases and 1 base respectively, with 10 bases between them. Per the germline V gene, CDR1 is LGHNA and CDR2 is YSLEER. The CDR3 loop reads CASSQDPERSYEQYF. The CDR3 DNA sequence: TGCGCCAGCAGCCAAGACCCCGAGCGGTCCTACGAGCAGTACTTC.